This paragraph covers one T cell receptor (beta chain) sequence. Libraries were prepared by immunoSEQ multiplex PCR; TCRdb keeps only in-frame clonotypes and omits some of them. The data contain about 64,000 clones, 80% to 95% of them singletons. CDR3 length equals 16 residues. Looked up from germline, CDR1 is MDHEN and CDR2 is SYDVKM. Trimming removed 2 bases at V and 4 bases at J, with 15 bases between. This sample stems from a study of T cell changes during pregnancy in multiple sclerosis. V usage is TRBV28 and J usage is TRBJ1-3; D is possibly TRBD1 (5 bases). Sequencing used peripheral blood, obtained in the second trimester of pregnancy. This TCR came from a female donor in good health, enrolled as a control in a pregnancy study. CDR3 in amino acids: CASSLNRRPFGNTIYF. CDR3 sequence (DNA): TGTGCCAGCAGTTTAAACAGGCGGCCTTTCGGAAACACCATATATTTT.